This TCR beta chain is from a study of lymphopenia after photon versus proton radiotherapy. Generated by immunoSEQ multiplex PCR, the TCRdb table keeps only in-frame clones and is missing some. The table shows about 65,000 clones, with around 86% occurring only once. General study findings and limits: In patients who died, overall survival fell as post-nadir TCR diversity dropped more. Post-nadir diversity loss with photons came from oligoclonal expansion, particularly CD8+ Temra cells. Under photons, naive T cells and diversity fell while effector/memory populations rose.

As regards this clone: Its antigen is as yet unknown.

Deletions cut 6 bases from V and 6 bases from J, with 18 bases between. CDR1 WSHSY and CDR2 SAAADI come from the germline V gene. This CDR3 is 15 amino acids long. This sequence originates from a man aged 80 or over with esophageal cancer. The source was peripheral blood, collected from a patient treated with proton-based radiotherapy. J is TRBJ2-1 and V is TRBV10-2; a possible D gene is TRBD2 (6 bases). The CDR3 reads CASRYRDSFFNEQFF. The CDR3 nucleotides read TGCGCCAGCAGGTACCGGGACTCCTTTTTCAATGAGCAGTTCTTC.